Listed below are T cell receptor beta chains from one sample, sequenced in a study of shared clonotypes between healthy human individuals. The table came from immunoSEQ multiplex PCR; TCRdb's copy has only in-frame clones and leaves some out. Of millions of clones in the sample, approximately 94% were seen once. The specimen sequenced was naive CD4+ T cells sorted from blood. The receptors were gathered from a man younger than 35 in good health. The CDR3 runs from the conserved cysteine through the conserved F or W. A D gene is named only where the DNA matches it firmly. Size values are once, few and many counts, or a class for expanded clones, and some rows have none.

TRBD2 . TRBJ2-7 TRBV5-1 TGCGCCAGCAGTTCTAGCGGTAGCTCCTACGAGCAGTACTTC CASSSSGSSYEQYF
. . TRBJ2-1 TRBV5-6 TGTGCCAGCAGCTTACCGGGACTCGAGGTCTATGAGCAGTTCTTC CASSLPGLEVYEQFF
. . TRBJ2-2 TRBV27 TGTGCCAGCCTATGGGGAACGGCGAACACCGGGGAGCTGTTTTTT CASLWGTANTGELFF
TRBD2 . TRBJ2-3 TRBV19 TGTGCCAGTACCCGTGGGGCTAGCGGGAGGGGCACAGATACGCAGTATTTT CASTRGASGRGTDTQYF
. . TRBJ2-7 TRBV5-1 TGCGCCAGCAGCTTGGCCGGGACGGCTACCTACGAGCAGTACTTC CASSLAGTATYEQYF
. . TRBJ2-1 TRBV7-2 TGTGCCAGCAGCTTAGCCTCAGGGGTCGGGAATGAGCAGTTCTTC CASSLASGVGNEQFF
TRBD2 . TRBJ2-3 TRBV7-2 TGTGCCAGCAGCTTAGCGGGCGGGAGTGTTGGAGATACGCAGTATTTT CASSLAGGSVGDTQYF
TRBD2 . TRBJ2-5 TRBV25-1 TGTGCCAGCAAAGAAGGCGGGGGGGCCGGGAAGACCCAGTACTTC CASKEGGGAGKTQYF
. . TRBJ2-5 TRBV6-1 TGTGCCAGCAGTGAAGTGGAGGGGCAAGAGACCCAGTACTTC CASSEVEGQETQYF
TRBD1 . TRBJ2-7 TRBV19 TGTGCCAGTAGTAGAGGACAGGGGGAGCGCGAGCAGTACTTC CASSRGQGEREQYF
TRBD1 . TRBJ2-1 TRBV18 TGTGCCAGCTCACCACCGTCAGGGGGTCTCTACAATGAGCAGTTCTTC CASSPPSGGLYNEQFF
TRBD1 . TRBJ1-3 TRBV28 TGTGCCACCGAACAATTCAGGACAGGGGGGTTTGGAAACACCATATATTTT CATEQFRTGGFGNTIYF
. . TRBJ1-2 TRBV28 TGTGCCAGCAGTTTACGAGGGAACTATGGCTACACCTTC CASSLRGNYGYTF
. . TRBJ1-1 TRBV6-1 TGTGCCACCGCGGGGGGGAGCACTGAAGCTTTCTTT CATAGGSTEAFF
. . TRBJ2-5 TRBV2 TGTGCCAGCAGTGAAGTCCGGGGTGGGGAGACCCAGTACTTC CASSEVRGGETQYF
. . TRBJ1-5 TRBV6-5 TGTGCCAGCAGCCGCGGGGGCCAGAGCAATCAGCCCCAGCATTTT CASSRGGQSNQPQHF
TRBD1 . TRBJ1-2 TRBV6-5 TGTGCCAGCCGGGACAGGACCCCATATGGCTACACCTTC CASRDRTPYGYTF
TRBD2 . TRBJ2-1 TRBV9 TGTGCCAGCAGCGTAACAGCGGGAGGGTATAATGAGCAGTTCTTC CASSVTAGGYNEQFF
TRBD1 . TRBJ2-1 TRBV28 TGTGCCAGCAGAGGACAGGGGACGGGTGAGCAGTTCTTC CASRGQGTGEQFF
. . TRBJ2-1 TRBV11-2 TGTGCCAGCAGCTTAAACCGATTATACAATGAGCAGTTCTTC CASSLNRLYNEQFF
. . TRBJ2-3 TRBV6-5 TGTGCCAGCAGCCCAGGGGGGGCCTTCACAGATACGCAGTATTTT CASSPGGAFTDTQYF
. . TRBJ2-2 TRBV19 TGTGCCAGTAGTACAGCCCCCGGGGAGCTGTTTTTT CASSTAPGELFF
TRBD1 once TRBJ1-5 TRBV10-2 TGCGCCAGCAGTGAGCAGGGGGCTTATCAGCCCCAGCATTTT CASSEQGAYQPQHF
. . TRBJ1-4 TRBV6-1 TGTGCCAGCCGTGAGAGGGGGGGCGCAACTAATGAAAAACTGTTTTTT CASRERGGATNEKLFF
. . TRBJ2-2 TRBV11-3 TGTGCCAGCAGCCCAACCACCGGGGAGCTGTTTTTT CASSPTTGELFF
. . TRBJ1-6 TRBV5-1 TGCGCCAGCAGCTTTTCTTACAGGGAAGGTTCACCCCTCCACTTT CASSFSYREGSPLHF
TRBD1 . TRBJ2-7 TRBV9 TGTGCCAGCAGCGTAGAAGTACAGGGGCACGAGCAGTACTTC CASSVEVQGHEQYF
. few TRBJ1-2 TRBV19 TGTGCCACCGTCGATGGTCCCTATGGCTACACCTTC CATVDGPYGYTF
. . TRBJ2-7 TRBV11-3 TGTGCCAGCAGCTATAGTTTAGACGAGCAGTACTTC CASSYSLDEQYF
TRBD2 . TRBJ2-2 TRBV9 TGTGCCAGCAGCGAGGTGGCCCGAACTAGCGAGAACACCGGGGAGCTGTTTTTT CASSEVARTSENTGELFF
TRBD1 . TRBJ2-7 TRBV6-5 TGTGCCAGCAGTCGAGCCGGGACAGGAACCTACGAGCAGTACTTC CASSRAGTGTYEQYF
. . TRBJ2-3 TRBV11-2 TGTGCCAGCAGCCCCCCCGGGCCCTACACAGATACGCAGTATTTT CASSPPGPYTDTQYF
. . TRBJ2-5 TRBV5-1 TGCGCCAGCAGCTCAGTCCCGGGCCAGTCGGAGACCCAGTACTTC CASSSVPGQSETQYF
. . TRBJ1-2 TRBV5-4 TGTGCCAGCAGCTCACCGGGCCTGGCGGGTGGCTACACCTTC CASSSPGLAGGYTF
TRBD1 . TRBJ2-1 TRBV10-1 TGCGCCAGCAGTGAGCGTCGGGGACAGGGTAGGGATGAGCAGTTCTTC CASSERRGQGRDEQFF
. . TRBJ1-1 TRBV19 TGTGCCAGTAGACCGGGACTTAACACTGAAGCTTTCTTT CASRPGLNTEAFF
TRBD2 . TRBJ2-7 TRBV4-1 TGCGCCAGCAGCCTAGGGAGGGACGAGCAGTACTTC CASSLGRDEQYF
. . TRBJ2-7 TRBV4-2 TGTGCCAGCAGCCAAGAGGCAGGGTCTCTTTACGAGCAGTACTTC CASSQEAGSLYEQYF
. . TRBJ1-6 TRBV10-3 TGTGCCATCAGTGAGTCGGCGGGCATTTTAGGTTCACCCCTCCACTTT CAISESAGILGSPLHF
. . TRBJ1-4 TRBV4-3 TGCGCCAGCAGCCAAGATACGGGGGGATCTGAAAAACTGTTTTTT CASSQDTGGSEKLFF
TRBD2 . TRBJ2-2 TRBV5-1 TGCGCCAGCAGCACGTTAGCGGGGGGCCGGACCGGGGAGCTGTTTTTT CASSTLAGGRTGELFF
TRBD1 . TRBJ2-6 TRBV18 TGTGCCAGCTCCGGACAGGCTGGGGCCAACGTCCTGACTTTC CASSGQAGANVLTF
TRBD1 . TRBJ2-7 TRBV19 TGTGCCAGTAGTAACCCGGGACAGGGGGCTTGGGAGCAGTACTTC CASSNPGQGAWEQYF
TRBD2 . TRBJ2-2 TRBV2 TGTGCCAGCACGGCGGGAGGGACCCTCGGGGAGCTGTTTTTT CASTAGGTLGELFF
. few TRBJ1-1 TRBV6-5 TGTGCCAGCACCCAGGGCAGGAACACTGAAGCTTTCTTT CASTQGRNTEAFF
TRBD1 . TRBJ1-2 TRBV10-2 TGCGCCAGCGAGCAGGGGGGCTCCTATGGCTACACCTTC CASEQGGSYGYTF
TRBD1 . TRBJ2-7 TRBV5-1 TGCGCCAGCCGCCGGGACAGCCTCTCCTACGAGCAGTACTTC CASRRDSLSYEQYF
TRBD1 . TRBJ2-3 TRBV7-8 TGTGCCAGCAGCTCGGGACAGGCCCCCACAGATACGCAGTATTTT CASSSGQAPTDTQYF